This T cell receptor (beta chain) was identified during a study of T cells in Graves' hyperthyroidism and ophthalmopathy. Broader study findings: Through a model of 13 V-J features, ophthalmopathy was separated from stable hyperthyroidism.

Regions amplified from RNA transcripts were the TCR beta CDR3 regions. The HTBI primer set was used in a first-round RT-PCR of the TCR CDR3. TCRdb ran MiXCR on the multiplex PCR reads and lists one entry per CDR3 protein. In the table there are around 690,000 distinct CDR3 sequences, roughly a sixth of which are singletons. As concerns this clonotype: Antigen unknown.

The CDR3 runs to 13 residues. The germline CDR1 and CDR2 sequences are SGHDN and FVKESK. V shed 5 bases and J shed 7 bases, with 15 bases lying between them. Clinical symptoms, serum thyroxine, TRAb, thyroid ultrasound and orbital computed tomography informed diagnoses. The receptor's source is a middle-aged man with Graves' hyperthyroidism. Sequenced input: blood. V usage is TRBV14 and J usage is TRBJ2-7, with D uncertain. Here the CDR3 reads CASSSLVVREQYF. As DNA, the CDR3 is TGTGCCAGCAGCTCCCTGGTAGTTCGAGAGCAGTACTTC. The complete variable domain, with remaining parts taken from reference TRBV14 and TRBJ2-7, reads EAGVTQFPSHSVIEKGQTVTLRCDPISGHDNLYWYRRVMGKEIKFLLHFVKESKQDESGMPNNRFLAERTGGTYSTLKVQPAELEDSGVYFCASSSLVVREQYFGPGTRLTVT.